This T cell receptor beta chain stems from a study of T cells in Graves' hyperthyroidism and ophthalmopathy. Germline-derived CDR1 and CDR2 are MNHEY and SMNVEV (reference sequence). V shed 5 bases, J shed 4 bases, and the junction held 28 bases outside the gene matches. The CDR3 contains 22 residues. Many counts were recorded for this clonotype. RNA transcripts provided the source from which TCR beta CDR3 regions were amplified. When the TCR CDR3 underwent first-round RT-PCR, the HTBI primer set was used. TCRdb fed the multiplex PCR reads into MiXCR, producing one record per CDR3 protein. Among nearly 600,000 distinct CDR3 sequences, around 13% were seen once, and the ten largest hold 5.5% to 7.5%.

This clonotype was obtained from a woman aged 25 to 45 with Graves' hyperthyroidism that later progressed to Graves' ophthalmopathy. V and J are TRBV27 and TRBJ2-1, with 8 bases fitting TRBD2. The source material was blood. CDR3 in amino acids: CASSVGSLAGGVGERAYNEQFF. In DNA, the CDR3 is TGTGCCAGCAGTGTGGGCAGTCTAGCGGGTGGAGTCGGTGAGCGGGCGTACAATGAGCAGTTCTTC.